This is a list of T cell receptor beta chains from one sample in a study of CD8+CD57+ T cells in acquired aplastic anemia. TCRdb used MiXCR to reprocess the reads, holding one entry per CDR3 protein. The data hold around 200,000 distinct CDR3 sequences, with roughly three fifths observed a single time. Sequenced sample: sorted CD4+, CD8+, or CD8+CD57+ T cells (not recorded which) from PBMCs. The receptor set was obtained from a human donor with aplastic anemia. Each CDR3 is given with its conserved first and last residue. Each record gives: CDR3 DNA, CDR3 protein, V gene, clone size, D gene, J gene. The D gene is left open where the match is weak. The size of a clone is reported for some rows only, either as once, few or many, or as a class for expanded clones.

TGCAGCGTGGTTGGGTTCTACGAGCGGTACTTC,CSVVGFYERYF,TRBV29-1,.,.,TRBJ2-7
TGTGCCAGCAGTTGGGGGGGGGGGCTAAATGAGCAGTTCTTC,CASSWGGGLNEQFF,TRBV12-3/TRBV12-4,.,.,TRBJ2-1
TGTGCCAGTAGCCCTAGATGGACGGCTAATAATTCACCCCTCCACTTT,CASSPRWTANNSPLHF,TRBV19,many,.,TRBJ1-6
TGTGCCAGCAGTTTAAGGGGATCGGCCCGGGGGAAACTGTTTTTT,CASSLRGSARGKLFF,TRBV12-3/TRBV12-4,.,.,TRBJ1-4
TGTGCCACCAGTGGTACGGGACTAGCGGACTCCTACAATGAGCAGTTCTTC,CATSGTGLADSYNEQFF,TRBV24-1,once,TRBD2,TRBJ2-1
TGTGCCAGCAGCTCAGGTACCGGGACCTTCACTGAAGCTTTCTTT,CASSSGTGTFTEAFF,TRBV27,.,.,TRBJ1-1
TGTGCCAGCGGGGAGGGCTTTGGGAATGAGCAGTTCTTC,CASGEGFGNEQFF,TRBV10-3,.,TRBD2,TRBJ2-1
TGCAGTGCCAGGGGAGGGGGGCGAGGTGACACTGAAGCTTTCTTT,CSARGGGRGDTEAFF,TRBV20-1,.,.,TRBJ1-1
TGTGCCAGCAGCTTATCCGGGAGCACTGAAGCTTTCTTT,CASSLSGSTEAFF,TRBV7-2,few,.,TRBJ1-1
TGTGCCAGCAGCCAAGAATCACAGGGCCAACTGTTTTTT,CASSQESQGQLFF,TRBV14,.,.,TRBJ1-4
TGTGCCAGCCGACTCAATGAGCAGTTCTTC,CASRLNEQFF,TRBV5-8,.,.,TRBJ2-1
TGTGCCAGCACCAATACCAGGGGTTTGGAGACCCAGTACTTC,CASTNTRGLETQYF,TRBV2,once,.,TRBJ2-5
TGTGCCATCAGTGGGTCGGGTGAGACCGGGGAGCTGTTTTTT,CAISGSGETGELFF,TRBV10-3,.,.,TRBJ2-2
TGTGCCAGCAGCCAAGAGGGAACGGGTGTCTATGGCTACACCTTC,CASSQEGTGVYGYTF,TRBV3-1,many,.,TRBJ1-2
TGTGCCAGCAGTGAGGGACAGGGATTTTACTACGAGCAGTACTTC,CASSEGQGFYYEQYF,TRBV6-1,many,TRBD1,TRBJ2-7
TGTGCCACCAGTGATTTGCCGGGACGGGCGAGCACAGATACGCAGTATTTT,CATSDLPGRASTDTQYF,TRBV24-1,once,.,TRBJ2-3
TGTGCCAGCAGCTTAATTCCGGGGGCGAGCACTGAAGCTTTCTTT,CASSLIPGASTEAFF,TRBV7-3,few,.,TRBJ1-1
TGTGCCAGCAGTGAGACAGGGGCCAGCCAATATACGCAGTATTTT,CASSETGASQYTQYF,TRBV6-5,many,TRBD1,TRBJ2-3
TGTGCCAGCAAGGGACAGGTGCGGGGGGAGGGAGAGACCCAGTACTTC,CASKGQVRGEGETQYF,TRBV2,.,.,TRBJ2-5
TGCAGTGCTAGAGGCGGACATTCGGGCGAGCAGTACTTC,CSARGGHSGEQYF,TRBV20-1,few,.,TRBJ2-7
TGCAGCGTTGCCCCGGGACTAGCGGGAGGGCCCTACGAGCAGTACTTC,CSVAPGLAGGPYEQYF,TRBV29-1,.,TRBD2,TRBJ2-7
TGTGCCAGCAGCTCTACAGGGTGGTACGAGCAGTACTTC,CASSSTGWYEQYF,TRBV7-3,.,.,TRBJ2-7
TGCAGTGCTAGAAAGGACACCTACGAGCAGTACTTC,CSARKDTYEQYF,TRBV20-1,.,.,TRBJ2-7
TGCAGTGCTACGGATAGCGGCGTTACCTCCTACGAGCAGTACTTC,CSATDSGVTSYEQYF,TRBV20-1,.,.,TRBJ2-7
TGTGCCAGCAGTGGTAAGATGAGCGGGAGAAACATTCAGTACTTC,CASSGKMSGRNIQYF,TRBV25-1,.,TRBD2,TRBJ2-4
TGTGCCAGCAGTTACGGAGGGAACACTGAAGCTTTCTTT,CASSYGGNTEAFF,TRBV6-5,many,.,TRBJ1-1
TGTGCCAGCAGTGGTTATGGCGTCACCTATGCCTACGAGCGGTACTTC,CASSGYGVTYAYERYF,TRBV2,.,.,TRBJ2-7